Presented here are 30 T cell receptor beta chains from one specimen sequenced in a study of shared clonotypes between healthy human individuals. Clones were sequenced by immunoSEQ multiplex PCR, and TCRdb holds only the in-frame ones, with some missing. Of 500,000 or so clones detected, around 96% appear once; the ten largest clones hold about 0.064%. The sequenced sample consisted of naive CD4+ T cells sorted from blood. Indicated subset: CD45RA+ positively selected. The source is a woman in her twenties or thirties in good health.

This chain links TRBV28 with TRBJ2-6; D is unclear. Germline CDR1 reads MDHEN; CDR2 reads SYDVKM. Trimming removed 5 bases from V and 0 bases from J, with 11 bases in between. The CDR3 is 16 residues long. CDR3 region: CASSPTPSSGANVLTF. DNA of the CDR3: TGTGCCAGCAGTCCGACCCCTAGCTCTGGGGCCAACGTCCTGACTTTC.

V gene TRBV7-9 combines with J gene TRBJ2-1; 10 bases are a match to TRBD2. This CDR3 comprises 15 residues. CDR1 SEHNR and CDR2 FQNEAQ come from the germline V gene (reference sequence). Trimming cost V 4 bases and J 5 bases; bases outside gene matches: 5. The DNA of the CDR3 is TGTGCCAGCAGCTCAGCGGGAGGGCCTAACAATGAGCAGTTCTTC. It codes for CASSSAGGPNNEQFF.

This clone showed up just once. This chain uses TRBV7-2 with TRBJ2-4; 10 nucleotides match TRBD1. J was trimmed by 9 bases and V by 4 bases; bases with no gene match: 6. Germline V CDR1 and CDR2: SGHTA, FQGNSA. CDR3 length equals 14 residues. The CDR3 nucleotides are TGTGCCAGCAGCTACCGGGACAGGGGAAGCATTCAGTACTTC. Translated: CASSYRDRGSIQYF.

This clone was seen only once. This chain uses TRBV19 with TRBJ2-5, with D tentatively TRBD1 (5 bases). Trimming took 3 bases from V and 1 from J, leaving 9 bases between them. Germline V lookup: CDR1 LNHDA, CDR2 SQIVND (reference sequence). CDR3 length: 14 residues. CDR3 DNA sequence: TGTGCCAGTAGTATCTCGGACATCCAAGAGACCCAGTACTTC. Translated: CASSISDIQETQYF.

The J gene is TRBJ2-7, the V gene TRBV10-3; D call uncertain. The CDR3 has 14 amino acids. Germline CDR1 reads ENHRY; CDR2 reads SYGVKD. The V end was cut by 10 bases, the J end by 4 bases, with 20 bases between. Here the CDR3 reads CATTSDIRSYEQYF. The CDR3 DNA follows: TGTGCCACCACTTCCGATATAAGGTCGTACGAGCAGTACTTC.

This clone was observed a handful of times. This rearrangement joins TRBV11-2 to TRBJ1-5, with D possibly matching TRBD1 (6 bases). Trimming removed 5 bases from V and 3 bases from J, with 11 bases in between. Germline V CDR1 and CDR2: SGHAT, FQNNGV. The length of the CDR3 is 14 residues. The CDR3 region has the DNA TGTGCCAGCAGCCTTGGACAGCCCAATCAGCCCCAGCATTTT. Translated, it gives CASSLGQPNQPQHF.

This chain connects TRBV11-3 to TRBJ1-1, with TRBD1 identical over 7 bases. The CDR3 has 12 residues. J was trimmed by 4 bases and V by 5 bases; bases with no gene match: 1. The V gene's germline CDR1 is SGHNT and CDR2 YENEEA. This chain's CDR3 is CASSPGGTEAFF. CDR3 in DNA: TGTGCCAGCAGCCCAGGGGGCACTGAAGCTTTCTTT.

The rearrangement joins TRBV2 to TRBJ2-2, with 8 nucleotides matching TRBD2. CDR1 and CDR2 from the germline V gene are SNHLY and FYNNEI. With 7 bases clipped from V and 1 base from J, the junction kept 2 bases outside the gene matches. The CDR3 extends over 14 amino acids. CDR3 nucleotides: TGTGCCAGCAAAGCGGGAGAGAACACCGGGGAGCTGTTTTTT. Its translation: CASKAGENTGELFF.

V usage is TRBV12-2 and J usage is TRBJ1-3; TRBD1, the table's D call, lacks a check against the DNA. TRBV12-2 is shown as a pseudogene. The CDR3 covers 13 residues. The CDR3 DNA reads TGTGCAAGTCGCTCCAGGGTAGGAAACACCATATATTTT. It codes for CASRSRVGNTIYF.

The J gene is TRBJ2-1, the V gene TRBV28; no definite D call. Germline CDR1 is MDHEN and CDR2 is SYDVKM. The CDR3 covers 15 residues. V lost 9 bases to trimming and J lost 4 bases, with 19 bases between them. The CDR3 loop reads CASTLFRAKYNEQFF. Here the CDR3 DNA reads TGTGCCAGTACTCTGTTCCGCGCAAAATACAATGAGCAGTTCTTC.

The table lists this clone with a count of one. The chain uses TRBV5-1 and TRBJ1-1, with D possibly TRBD1 on 5 matching bases. This CDR3 has 12 amino acids. V lost 3 bases to trimming and J lost 6 bases, with 9 bases between them. CDR1 and CDR2 (germline): SGHRS, YFSETQ. The CDR3 here is CASSSGRPEAFF. The CDR3 DNA is TGCGCCAGCAGCTCGGGGCGGCCTGAAGCTTTCTTT.

The CDR3 protein is CASSLGAASGNTIYF. The CDR3 nucleotides are TGTGCCAGCAGCTTAGGGGCAGCCTCTGGAAACACCATATATTTT. The chain has TRBV11-2 and TRBJ1-3; D ambiguous. This CDR3 region has 15 residues. V lost 1 base and J 0 bases, leaving 7 bases between the germline ends. Looked up from germline, CDR1 is SGHAT and CDR2 is FQNNGV.

This clone turned up a few times. V gene TRBV2 combines with J gene TRBJ1-5, with TRBD1 identical over 8 bases. This CDR3 spans 14 amino acids. Germline loops: CDR1 SNHLY, CDR2 FYNNEI. V shed 5 bases, J shed 7 bases, and the junction held 7 bases outside the gene matches. The CDR3 DNA reads TGTGCCAGCAGTTTACAGGGGGGACGGCAGCCCCAGCATTTT. Protein: CASSLQGGRQPQHF.

A single count supports this clone. This sequence joins TRBV11-2 and TRBJ2-7; 8 bases are a match to TRBD2. Trimming cost V 10 bases and J 1 base; bases outside gene matches: 3. CDR3 length: 12 amino acids. CDR1 is SGHAT, CDR2 FQNNGV, per germline. In DNA, the CDR3 is TGTGCCACTAGCGGGTCTTCCTACGAGCAGTACTTC. Residues: CATSGSSYEQYF. The whole variable domain, filled in from reference TRBV11-2 and TRBJ2-7, reads EAGVAQSPRYKIIEKRQSVAFWCNPISGHATLYWYQQILGQGPKLLIQFQNNGVVDDSQLPKDRFSAERLKGVDSTLKIQPAKLEDSAVYLCATSGSSYEQYFGPGTRLTVT.

The chain recombines TRBV10-2 with TRBJ2-2; 11 positions agree with TRBD2. With 6 bases clipped from V and 6 bases from J, the junction kept 6 bases outside the gene matches. Germline assignment: CDR1 WSHSY and CDR2 SAAADI. The CDR3 extends over 15 amino acids. The CDR3 nucleotides read TGCGCCAGCAGACTAGCGGGAGACTCATCCGGGGAGCTGTTTTTT. It translates to CASRLAGDSSGELFF.

Concerning this clone: Other DNA sequences in the same sample also yield this CDR3. The V gene is TRBV18, the J gene TRBJ2-1; D unclear. The CDR3 loop spans 12 amino acids. Germline V gene sequence: CDR1 KGHSH, CDR2 LQKENI. The V and J ends lost 3 bases and 6 bases respectively, with 6 bases between them. The CDR3 coding sequence is TGTGCCAGCTCACCGCCCTCCAATGAGCAGTTCTTC. This encodes CASSPPSNEQFF.

This clone showed up just a few times. The J gene is TRBJ1-2, the V gene TRBV6-5; TRBD1 aligns across 8 bases. Germline V gene lookup returns CDR1 MNHEY and CDR2 SVGAGI. The CDR3 consists of 14 residues. Trimming removed 5 bases from V and 2 bases from J; junction bases left unmatched: 4. CDR3 DNA: TGTGCCAGCAGTAAAGGACAGGGCAACTATGGCTACACCTTC. Protein sequence: CASSKGQGNYGYTF.

The CDR3 loop is CASSPRTGVFSYGYTF. DNA of the CDR3: TGTGCCAGCAGTCCTCGGACAGGGGTCTTCAGTTATGGCTACACCTTC. This chain links TRBV27 with TRBJ1-2; TRBD1 matches 9 bases. This CDR3 comprises 16 residues. Trimming cost V 5 bases and J 5 bases; bases outside gene matches: 12. From germline, CDR1 is MNHEY and CDR2 SMNVEV (reference sequence).

The chain couples TRBV5-1 to TRBJ2-4; 8 bases agree with TRBD1. Germline values: CDR1 SGHRS, CDR2 YFSETQ. The V and J ends lost 3 bases and 7 bases, in that order; junction bases with no gene match: 12. This CDR3 contains 16 residues. The CDR3 sequence: CASSWGQEGLMNIQYF. The CDR3 DNA follows: TGCGCCAGCAGCTGGGGACAGGAGGGGCTGATGAACATTCAGTACTTC.

V and J are TRBV7-8 and TRBJ2-2, with 8 positions matching TRBD1. J gave up 4 bases and V 5 bases, and 18 bases lay outside the gene matches. Germline CDR1 and CDR2: SGHVS and FQNEAQ. CDR3 length: 19 amino acids. DNA for the CDR3: TGTGCCAGCAGCCGCCCCGGACAGGGACCCGAAGCCCCCACCGGGGAGCTGTTTTTT. This encodes CASSRPGQGPEAPTGELFF. The whole variable domain, filled in from reference TRBV7-8 and TRBJ2-2, reads GAGVSQSPRYKVAKRGQDVALRCDPISGHVSLFWYQQALGQGPEFLTYFQNEAQLDKSGLPSDRFFAERPEGSVSTLKIQRTQQEDSAVYLCASSRPGQGPEAPTGELFFGEGSRLTVL.

This clone appeared once. The chain combines TRBV18 with TRBJ2-2, with D uncertain. CDR1 and CDR2 (germline): KGHSH, LQKENI. Between the trimmed V and J ends, which lost 6 bases and 3 bases, there was a span of 5 bases. The CDR3 consists of 12 residues. This chain's CDR3 is CASSWDTGELFF. CDR3 DNA sequence: TGTGCCAGCTCGTGGGACACCGGGGAGCTGTTTTTT.

This clone was counted a single time. V usage is TRBV29-1 and J usage is TRBJ2-7; 8 nucleotides agree with TRBD1. There are 13 residues in the CDR3. Germline CDR1 and CDR2: SQVTM and ANQGSEA. Trimming at V came to 5 bases and at J to 6 bases, leaving 9 bases not matched to a gene. The CDR3 protein is CSVPGTGSSEQYF. Here the CDR3 DNA reads TGCAGCGTTCCCGGGACAGGTTCATCCGAGCAGTACTTC.

The rearrangement links TRBV5-1 to TRBJ2-7; the D gene is possibly TRBD2 (5 bases). Trimming took off 5 bases at V and 4 bases at J, with 19 bases between the two ends. Germline values: CDR1 SGHRS, CDR2 YFSETQ. The CDR3 consists of 15 residues. The CDR3 protein is CASRQSGINPYEQYF. The CDR3 DNA follows: TGCGCCAGCAGGCAGTCCGGGATAAATCCATACGAGCAGTACTTC.

In DNA, the CDR3 is TGTGCCAGCGGTCCAGCGGGAACCTACGAGCAGTACTTC. Translating it yields CASGPAGTYEQYF. The V and J genes are TRBV7-9 and TRBJ2-7; 7 nucleotides align to TRBD2. The CDR3 is 13 residues long. Germline V gives CDR1 SEHNR, CDR2 FQNEAQ (reference sequence). Trimming took 8 bases from V and 2 from J; bases not matched to a gene: 6. The full variable domain, completed using reference TRBV7-9 and TRBJ2-7, is DTGVSQNPRHKITKRGQNVTFRCDPISEHNRLYWYRQTLGQGPEFLTYFQNEAQLEKSRLLSDRFSAERPKGSFSTLEIQRTEQGDSAMYLCASGPAGTYEQYFGPGTRLTVT.

The chain links TRBV9 to TRBJ2-7, with TRBD2 identical over 13 bases. This CDR3 has 18 residues. V gave up 4 bases and J gave up 0 bases; unmatched junction bases: 10. Germline values: CDR1 SGDLS, CDR2 YYNGEE. CDR3 nucleotides: TGTGCCAGCAGCACGCATTCCGGACTAGCGGGAGCCTCCTACGAGCAGTACTTC. Its protein is CASSTHSGLAGASYEQYF.

The V call is TRBV9, the J call TRBJ1-5, with D possibly being TRBD1 (5 bases). This CDR3 comprises 15 residues. Per germline, CDR1 SGDLS and CDR2 YYNGEE. V lost 0 bases and J 4 bases, leaving 11 bases between the germline ends. The CDR3 loop is CASSVGGEVNQPQHF. The CDR3 region has the DNA TGTGCCAGCAGCGTAGGGGGGGAGGTTAATCAGCCCCAGCATTTT.

This sequence joins TRBV28 and TRBJ2-2; 9 bases are shared with TRBD2. Trimming at V came to 8 bases and at J to 5 bases, leaving 12 bases not matched to a gene. In germline, CDR1 is MDHEN, CDR2 SYDVKM. The CDR3 length is 16 residues. In DNA form, the CDR3 reads TGTGCCAGCCGATCCATGAGCGGGAGGTGGACCGGGGAGCTGTTTTTT. Amino acids: CASRSMSGRWTGELFF.

V and J are TRBV5-8 and TRBJ1-4; D ambiguous. Germline CDR1 SGHTS, CDR2 YDEGEE. The CDR3 extends over 14 amino acids. Trimming took 2 bases from V and 6 from J, leaving 11 bases between them. The CDR3 spells CASSLTGLYEKLFF. The CDR3 nucleotides are TGTGCCAGCAGCTTAACCGGGTTATATGAAAAACTGTTTTTT.

J is TRBJ2-5 and V is TRBV4-1; either TRBD1 or TRBD2 may fit D (5 bases each). The germline gives CDR1 MGHRA, CDR2 YSYEKL. The CDR3 loop spans 17 amino acids. V lost 1 base and J lost 1, with 16 bases in between. The DNA for the CDR3 is TGCGCCAGCAGCCAAGCGGGTACCCTGGGGGTCCAAGAGACCCAGTACTTC. The encoded protein is CASSQAGTLGVQETQYF.

The rearrangement joins TRBV7-9 to TRBJ2-3; D is possibly TRBD2 (6 bases). This CDR3 region has 14 residues. The V end was cut by 5 bases, the J end by 0 bases, with 9 bases between. Germline lookup yields CDR1 SEHNR and CDR2 FQNEAQ (reference sequence). Written as DNA, the CDR3 is TGTGCCAGCAGCCGTCGGGGGAGCACAGATACGCAGTATTTT. It is translated as CASSRRGSTDTQYF.